This T cell receptor (beta chain) was identified in a study of blood T cell repertoires in COVID-19. The overall study: COVID-19 samples from acute and convalescent phases originated in the United States, Italy and Spain. From T cells, B-cell-depleted T cells, or PBMCs came the material, which was cDNA or gDNA.

The CDR3 loop spans 15 amino acids. With 1 base removed from V and 6 bases from J, the gap between germline ends came to 15 bases. Germline V CDR1 and CDR2: LNHNV, YYDKDF (reference sequence). Per the authors' pipeline: Scientists estimated how many nucleated cells there were by amplifying reference gene primers. Measured with immunoSEQ multiplex PCR; TCRdb has only the in-frame clones, and not every one. V and J calls and clone size are as listed in that table; D and trimming were resolved from the DNA. The sample yields some 69,000 clones, 81% seen once. The gene calls are TRBV15 and TRBJ1-1, with D possibly being TRBD1 (5 bases). The specimen was peripheral blood. The origin of this receptor is a woman in her 70s with acute or convalescent COVID-19. The CDR3 DNA follows: TGTGCCACCAGCAGAGGCGGGACCTCAATGCCTGAAGCTTTCTTT. It is translated as CATSRGGTSMPEAFF.